A selection of T cell receptor beta chains follows, all from one sample in a study of T cells in Graves' hyperthyroidism and ophthalmopathy. From the multiplex PCR reads, TCRdb called clonotypes with MiXCR, one entry per CDR3 protein. The table records about 360,000 distinct CDR3 sequences, around 16% of them present only once. The sample taken for sequencing was blood. Receptor source: a woman under 30 with Graves' hyperthyroidism that later progressed to Graves' ophthalmopathy. Each CDR3 is given with its conserved first and last residue. A D gene is named only where the DNA matches it firmly. A clone size is listed for some rows: how often the clone was seen (once, few, many), or a class if it is expanded.

j_call d_call clone_size v_call cdr3_aa cdr3_nt
TRBJ1-5 NA many TRBV7-8 CASSLVGTPGGNQPQHF TGTGCCAGCAGCTTAGTGGGGACACCGGGTGGCAATCAGCCCCAGCATTTT
TRBJ1-4 TRBD1 NA TRBV6-1 CASRNRQGAETNEKLFF TGTGCCAGCAGAAACAGACAGGGGGCGGAAACTAATGAAAAACTGTTTTTT
TRBJ2-2 NA few TRBV7-9 CASSLERGVTGELFF TGTGCCAGCAGCTTAGAGAGGGGTGTCACCGGGGAGCTGTTTTTT
TRBJ2-3 NA many TRBV6-4 CASSQRGGSTDTQYF TGTGCCAGCAGCCAAAGGGGGGGAAGCACAGATACGCAGTATTTT
TRBJ2-7 NA NA TRBV19 CASSILGGTSYEQYF TGTGCCAGTAGTATCTTAGGTGGGACGTCCTACGAGCAGTACTTC
TRBJ2-1 TRBD2 many TRBV3-1 CASSQAAGGPGGQFF TGTGCCAGCAGCCAGGCAGCGGGAGGCCCCGGGGGGCAGTTCTTC
TRBJ1-2 TRBD1 many TRBV10-3 CATRTGNDYGYTF TGTGCCACCCGGACAGGGAATGACTATGGCTACACCTTC
TRBJ1-1 NA NA TRBV20-1 CSAAKGSEAFF TGCAGTGCTGCTAAGGGTTCTGAAGCTTTCTTT
TRBJ1-2 NA few TRBV19 CASSIMVNYGYTF TGTGCCAGTAGTATTATGGTGAACTATGGCTACACCTTC
TRBJ2-1 NA many TRBV18 CASSLTGYRSYNEQFF TGTGCCAGCTCACTTACAGGGTATCGGTCCTACAATGAGCAGTTCTTC
TRBJ2-5 TRBD2 NA TRBV5-5 CASSLLPSGCQETQYF TGTGCCAGCAGCTTGTTACCTAGCGGCTGTCAAGAGACCCAGTACTTC
TRBJ2-3 TRBD1 many TRBV12-3/TRBV12-4 CASSSGTGAGIEYF TGTGCCAGCAGTTCCGGGACAGGGGCAGGCATCGAGTATTTT
TRBJ2-1 TRBD2 many TRBV20-1 CSARSLAGGYNEQFF TGCAGTGCTAGATCCTTAGCGGGAGGCTACAATGAGCAGTTCTTC
TRBJ2-1 NA medium-sized TRBV28 CASSLSSRGAVFSYNEQFF TGTGCCAGCAGTTTATCCTCCCGGGGAGCGGTATTCTCCTACAATGAGCAGTTCTTC
TRBJ1-1 NA few TRBV11-2 CASSSPSDPNTEAFF TGTGCCAGCAGCTCTCCCTCGGACCCGAACACTGAAGCTTTCTTT
TRBJ1-6 TRBD1 NA TRBV4-1 CASSQDPGGYNSPLHF TGCGCCAGCAGCCAAGATCCAGGGGGCTATAATTCACCCCTCCACTTT
TRBJ2-7 NA few TRBV30 CAWGTDFYGEQYF TGTGCCTGGGGGACCGACTTCTACGGCGAGCAGTACTTC
TRBJ2-3 TRBD2 many TRBV6-1 CASSEEGLASDTQYF TGTGCCAGCAGTGAAGAGGGACTAGCGTCAGATACGCAGTATTTT
TRBJ2-1 TRBD2 NA TRBV7-9 CASSLASGGPGNEQFF TGTGCCAGCAGCTTGGCATCGGGAGGGCCGGGGAATGAGCAGTTCTTC
TRBJ2-7 NA many TRBV28 CASRDVGKGGREVQYF TGTGCCAGCAGGGACGTCGGTAAGGGTGGCAGGGAGGTGCAGTACTTC
TRBJ2-5 NA many TRBV28 CASSLGTGETQYF TGTGCCAGCAGTTTAGGGACCGGAGAGACCCAGTACTTC
TRBJ2-3 TRBD2 many TRBV5-1 CASSLRTSGPDSTDTQYF TGCGCCAGCAGCTTACGGACTAGCGGGCCGGATAGCACAGATACGCAGTATTTT
TRBJ1-5 NA many TRBV2 CASSWGQEGNQPQHF TGTGCCAGCAGTTGGGGCCAGGAGGGCAATCAGCCCCAGCATTTT
TRBJ2-2 NA many TRBV6-5 CASSYGRTMNTGELFF TGTGCCAGCAGTTACGGCAGGACCATGAACACCGGGGAGCTGTTTTTT
TRBJ2-7 NA many TRBV10-3 CAISRTDADYEQYF TGTGCCATCAGCCGGACAGACGCCGACTACGAGCAGTACTTC